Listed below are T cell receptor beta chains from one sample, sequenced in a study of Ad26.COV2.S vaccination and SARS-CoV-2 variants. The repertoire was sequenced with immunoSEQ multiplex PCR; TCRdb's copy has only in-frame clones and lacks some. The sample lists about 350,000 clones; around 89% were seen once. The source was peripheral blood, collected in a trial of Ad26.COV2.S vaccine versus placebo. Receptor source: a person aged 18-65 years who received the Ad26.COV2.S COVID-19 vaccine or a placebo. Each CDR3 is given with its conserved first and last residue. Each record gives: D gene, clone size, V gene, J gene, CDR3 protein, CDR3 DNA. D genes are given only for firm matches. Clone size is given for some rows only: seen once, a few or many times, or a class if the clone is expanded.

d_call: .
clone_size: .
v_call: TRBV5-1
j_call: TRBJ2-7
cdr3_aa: CASSLGLAENYEQYF
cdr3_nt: TGCGCCAGCAGCTTGGGGTTAGCGGAGAACTACGAGCAGTACTTC

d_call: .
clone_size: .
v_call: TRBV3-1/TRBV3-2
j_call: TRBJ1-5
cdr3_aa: CASSQDSKTIQPQHF
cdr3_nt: TGTGCCAGCAGCCAAGATTCGAAGACTATCCAGCCCCAGCATTTT

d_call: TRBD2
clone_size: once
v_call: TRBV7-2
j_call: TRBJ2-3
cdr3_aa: CASSLLGRGGITDTQYF
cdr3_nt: TGTGCCAGCAGCCTCCTTGGGCGGGGGGGTATCACAGATACGCAGTATTTT

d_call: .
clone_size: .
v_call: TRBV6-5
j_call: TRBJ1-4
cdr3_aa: CASSSQGIGDEKLFF
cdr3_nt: TGTGCCAGCAGTTCCCAGGGGATCGGAGATGAAAAACTGTTTTTT

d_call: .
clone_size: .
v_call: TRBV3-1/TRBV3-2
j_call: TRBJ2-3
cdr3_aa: CASSQDWANTQYF
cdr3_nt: TGTGCCAGCAGCCAAGACTGGGCGAATACGCAGTATTTT

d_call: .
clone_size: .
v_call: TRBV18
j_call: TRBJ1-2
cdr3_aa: CASSPSGVNRATRRSYTF
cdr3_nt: TGTGCCAGCTCTCCTAGCGGGGTCAACAGGGCAACCCGCCGTAGCTACACCTTC

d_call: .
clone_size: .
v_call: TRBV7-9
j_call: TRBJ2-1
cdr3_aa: CASSFGRTSYNEQFF
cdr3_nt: TGTGCCAGCAGCTTTGGCAGAACTTCCTACAATGAGCAGTTCTTC

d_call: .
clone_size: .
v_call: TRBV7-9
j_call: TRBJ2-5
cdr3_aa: CASSSPLGNQYF
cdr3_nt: TGTGCCAGCAGCTCCCCGTTGGGGAACCAGTACTTC

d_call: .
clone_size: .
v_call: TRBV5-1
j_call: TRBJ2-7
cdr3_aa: CASSPRRGGPYEQYF
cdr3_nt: TGCGCCAGCAGTCCACGGAGAGGGGGACCCTACGAGCAGTACTTC

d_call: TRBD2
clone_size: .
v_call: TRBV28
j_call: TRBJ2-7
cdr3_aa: CASSSGTSGGAYEQYF
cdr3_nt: TGTGCCAGCAGTTCCGGGACTAGCGGGGGGGCCTACGAGCAGTACTTC

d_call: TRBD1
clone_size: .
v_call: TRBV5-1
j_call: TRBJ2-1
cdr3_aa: CASSPPGGNEQFF
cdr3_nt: TGCGCCAGCAGCCCTCCAGGGGGCAATGAGCAGTTCTTC

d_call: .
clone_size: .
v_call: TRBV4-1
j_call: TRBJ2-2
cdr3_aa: CASSQRGIANTGELFF
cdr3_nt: TGCGCCAGCAGCCAACGGGGGATTGCGAACACCGGGGAGCTGTTTTTT

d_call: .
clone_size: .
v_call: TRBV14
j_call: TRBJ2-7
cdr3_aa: CASSPPGLLYEQYF
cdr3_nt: TGTGCCAGCAGCCCACCGGGACTCTTATACGAGCAGTACTTC

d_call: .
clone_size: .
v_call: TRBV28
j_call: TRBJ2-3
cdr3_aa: CASSPPSVTSTDTQYF
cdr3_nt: TGTGCCAGCAGCCCCCCGAGTGTGACTAGCACAGATACGCAGTATTTT

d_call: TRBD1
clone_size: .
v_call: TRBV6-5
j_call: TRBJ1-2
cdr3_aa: CASSYSRGQGNYGYTF
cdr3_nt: TGTGCCAGCAGTTACTCTAGGGGACAGGGAAACTATGGCTACACCTTC

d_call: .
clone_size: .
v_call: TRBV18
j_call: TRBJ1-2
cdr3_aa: CASSPNLNYGYTF
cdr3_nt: TGTGCCAGCTCACCAAACCTTAACTATGGCTACACCTTC

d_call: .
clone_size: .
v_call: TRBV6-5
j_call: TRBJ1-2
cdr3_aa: CASSPGTFGGYTF
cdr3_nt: TGTGCCAGCAGTCCCGGGACATTTGGGGGCTACACCTTC

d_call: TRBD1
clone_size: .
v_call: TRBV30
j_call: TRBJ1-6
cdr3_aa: CAWHRDRGYNSPLHF
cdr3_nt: TGTGCCTGGCATCGGGACAGGGGCTATAATTCACCCCTCCACTTT

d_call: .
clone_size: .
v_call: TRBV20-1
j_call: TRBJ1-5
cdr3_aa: CSASRAHQPQHF
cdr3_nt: TGCAGTGCGAGTAGGGCTCACCAGCCCCAGCATTTT

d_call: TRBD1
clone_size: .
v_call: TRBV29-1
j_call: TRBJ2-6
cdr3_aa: CSVMRQGTSGANVLTF
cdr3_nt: TGCAGCGTTATGAGACAGGGGACCTCTGGGGCCAACGTCCTGACTTTC

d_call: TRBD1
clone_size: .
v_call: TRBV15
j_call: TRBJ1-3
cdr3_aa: CATSRETGSIYF
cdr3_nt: TGTGCCACCAGCAGAGAGACAGGGTCCATATATTTT

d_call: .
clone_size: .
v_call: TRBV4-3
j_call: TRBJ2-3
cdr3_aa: CASSQDIGTDTQYF
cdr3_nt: TGCGCCAGCAGCCAAGATATCGGGACAGATACGCAGTATTTT

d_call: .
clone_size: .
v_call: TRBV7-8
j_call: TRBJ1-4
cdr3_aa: CASSVTEMGANEKLFF
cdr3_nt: TGTGCCAGCAGCGTTACAGAAATGGGTGCTAATGAAAAACTGTTTTTT

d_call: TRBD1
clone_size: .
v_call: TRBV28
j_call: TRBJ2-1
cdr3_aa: CASSLPGTGDYNEQFF
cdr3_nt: TGTGCCAGCAGTCTTCCCGGGACAGGGGACTACAATGAGCAGTTCTTC

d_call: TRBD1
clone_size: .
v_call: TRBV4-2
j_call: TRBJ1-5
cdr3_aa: CASSQADRENQPQHF
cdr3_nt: TGTGCCAGCAGCCAAGCGGACAGGGAGAATCAGCCCCAGCATTTT

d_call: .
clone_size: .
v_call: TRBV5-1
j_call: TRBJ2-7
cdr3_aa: CASSPGVGGRPYEQYF
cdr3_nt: TGCGCCAGCAGCCCGGGAGTTGGGGGCCGCCCCTACGAGCAGTACTTC

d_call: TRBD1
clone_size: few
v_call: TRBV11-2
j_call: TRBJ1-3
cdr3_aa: CASRLSYRGPGNTIYF
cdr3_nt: TGTGCCAGCAGACTATCTTACAGGGGTCCGGGAAACACCATATATTTT

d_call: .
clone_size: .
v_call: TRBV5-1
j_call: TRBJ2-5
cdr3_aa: CASSSADSSGTQYF
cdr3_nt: TGCGCCAGCAGCTCAGCGGACAGCTCGGGGACCCAGTACTTC

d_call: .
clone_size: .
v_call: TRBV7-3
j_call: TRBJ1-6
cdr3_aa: CASSLGNRLHLHF
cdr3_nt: TGTGCCAGCAGCTTGGGAAACAGACTTCACCTCCACTTT

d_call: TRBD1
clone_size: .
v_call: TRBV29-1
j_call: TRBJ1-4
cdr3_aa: CSVGPGGSSNEKLFF
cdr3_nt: TGCAGCGTTGGCCCAGGGGGGTCGAGTAATGAAAAACTGTTTTTT

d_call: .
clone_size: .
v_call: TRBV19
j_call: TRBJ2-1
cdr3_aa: CASSEQTRQFF
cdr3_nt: TGTGCCAGTAGTGAACAAACAAGGCAGTTCTTC

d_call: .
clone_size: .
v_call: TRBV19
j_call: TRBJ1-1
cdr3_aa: CASSIVSQGPTEAFF
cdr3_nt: TGTGCCAGTAGTATAGTATCGCAAGGGCCCACTGAAGCTTTCTTT

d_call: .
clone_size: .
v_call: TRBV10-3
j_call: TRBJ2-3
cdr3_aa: CAIKERNTDTQYF
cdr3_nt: TGTGCCATCAAGGAGCGAAACACAGATACGCAGTATTTT

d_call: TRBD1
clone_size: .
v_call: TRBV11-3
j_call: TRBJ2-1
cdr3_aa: CASSLEGWGQTHNEQFF
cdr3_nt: TGTGCCAGCAGCTTAGAAGGTTGGGGACAGACACACAATGAGCAGTTCTTC

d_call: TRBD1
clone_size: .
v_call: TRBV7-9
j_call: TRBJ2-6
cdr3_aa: CASSAGWDRYVSGANVLTF
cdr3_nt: TGTGCCAGCAGCGCAGGTTGGGACAGATATGTCTCTGGGGCCAACGTCCTGACTTTC

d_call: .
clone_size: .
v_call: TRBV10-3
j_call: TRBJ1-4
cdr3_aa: CAISADGGFNEKLFF
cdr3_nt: TGTGCCATCAGTGCGGATGGGGGCTTTAATGAAAAACTGTTTTTT

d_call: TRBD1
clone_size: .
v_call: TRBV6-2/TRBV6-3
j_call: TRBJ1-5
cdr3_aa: CASSYPSGGTGSASNQPQHF
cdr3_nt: TGTGCCAGCAGTTACCCGTCGGGAGGGACAGGCTCTGCTAGCAATCAGCCCCAGCATTTT

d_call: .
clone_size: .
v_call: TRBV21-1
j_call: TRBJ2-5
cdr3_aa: CASSTLRDNEETQYF
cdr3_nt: TGTGCCAGCAGCACATTGAGGGACAATGAAGAGACCCAGTACTTC

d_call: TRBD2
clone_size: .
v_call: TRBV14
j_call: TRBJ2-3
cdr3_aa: CASSLTSGSTDTQYF
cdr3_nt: TGTGCCAGCAGCCTGACTAGCGGGTCCACAGATACGCAGTATTTT

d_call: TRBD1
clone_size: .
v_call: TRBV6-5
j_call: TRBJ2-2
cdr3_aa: CASSRPGQGAWGLFF
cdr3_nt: TGTGCCAGCAGCCGACCGGGACAGGGGGCTTGGGGGCTGTTTTTT

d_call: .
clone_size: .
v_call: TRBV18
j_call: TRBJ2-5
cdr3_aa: CASSPLRGGETQYF
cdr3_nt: TGTGCCAGCTCACCCCTACGGGGTGGGGAGACCCAGTACTTC

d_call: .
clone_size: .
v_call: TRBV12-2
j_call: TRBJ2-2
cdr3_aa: CASRPRSWRGLSHRFTGELFF
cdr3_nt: TGTGCAAGTCGCCCCCGGTCATGGCGGGGACTGTCGCATCGGTTCACCGGGGAGCTGTTTTTT

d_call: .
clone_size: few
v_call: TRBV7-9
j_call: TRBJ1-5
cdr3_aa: CASSLAMTKGSNQPQHF
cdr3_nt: TGTGCCAGCAGCTTAGCGATGACAAAAGGTAGCAATCAGCCCCAGCATTTT

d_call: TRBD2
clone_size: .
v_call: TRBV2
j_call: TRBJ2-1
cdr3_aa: CASSQPVSGGPLVEQFF
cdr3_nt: TGTGCCAGCAGTCAGCCCGTGAGCGGGGGGCCCCTAGTCGAGCAGTTCTTC

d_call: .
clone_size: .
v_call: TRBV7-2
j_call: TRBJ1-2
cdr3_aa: CASSLEEGLGYGYTF
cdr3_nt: TGTGCCAGCAGCTTAGAAGAGGGTCTTGGCTATGGCTACACCTTC

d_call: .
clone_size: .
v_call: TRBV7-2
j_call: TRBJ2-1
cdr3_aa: CASSQAVRGSEQFF
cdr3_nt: TGTGCCAGCAGCCAGGCGGTCCGGGGATCTGAGCAGTTCTTC

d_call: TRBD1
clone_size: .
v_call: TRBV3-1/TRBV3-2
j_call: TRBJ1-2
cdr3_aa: CASSHRDRGRRGYTF
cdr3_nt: TGTGCCAGCAGCCACCGGGACAGGGGGCGTCGTGGCTACACCTTC

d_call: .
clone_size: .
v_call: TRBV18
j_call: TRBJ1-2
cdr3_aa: CASSPPSFPYGYTF
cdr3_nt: TGTGCCAGCTCACCACCGTCATTCCCCTATGGCTACACCTTC